This TCR beta chain was identified in a study of cytomegalovirus exposure and HLA in healthy donors. Study-level results: One variant, a missense change in DCLRE1C, was linked in a later analysis to TCR beta V- and J-gene trimming.

The table lists this clone with a few counts. What it binds is not known. The PCR employed 60 Vbeta primers together with 13 Jbeta primers. Per the authors' pipeline: Tens of millions of unique TCR beta chains, some 9.9 million shared, were counted in a later analysis. The protocol was immunoSEQ multiplex PCR, while the TCRdb copy is restricted to in-frame clones and leaves out a portion. V and J calls and clone size are copied from that table; D and trimming were computed from the DNA. The sample records 95,000 to 150,000 clones, over 65% being singletons. V lost 0 bases and J lost 4, with 9 bases in between. Per the germline V gene, CDR1 is SNHLY and CDR2 is FYNNEI. CDR3 length: 14 amino acids.

This TCR was recovered from a man younger than 35 in good health and CMV-seropositive. Sequences were obtained from PBMCs. This chain connects TRBV2 to TRBJ1-1; tentative D call: TRBD1 (5 bases). The CDR3 spells CASSEAGGSTEAFF. The DNA for the CDR3 is TGTGCCAGCAGTGAAGCGGGGGGAAGCACTGAAGCTTTCTTT.